These T cell receptor beta chains were read from a single sample in a study of identifying expanded T cells in peripheral blood. The repertoire was sequenced with immunoSEQ multiplex PCR; TCRdb's copy has only in-frame clones and lacks some. The data show around 120,000 clones, 86% seen once. Material for sequencing was blood. These receptors were obtained from a person aged 18-70 years in good health. Each CDR3 is given with its conserved first and last residue. Each record gives: J gene, D gene, V gene, clone size, CDR3 DNA, CDR3 protein. D genes are given only for firm matches. Clone size is shown for a subset of rows, as once, few, many or a class of expanded clone.

J gene: TRBJ2-2; D gene: -; V gene: TRBV5-1; clone size: -; CDR3 DNA: TGCGCCAGCACCAGCGAAGTCACCGGGGAGCTGTTTTTT; CDR3 protein: CASTSEVTGELFF
J gene: TRBJ2-3; D gene: -; V gene: TRBV28; clone size: -; CDR3 DNA: TGTGCCAGCAGTTCCCTCTATACGCAGTATTTT; CDR3 protein: CASSSLYTQYF
J gene: TRBJ2-1; D gene: -; V gene: TRBV4-1; clone size: -; CDR3 DNA: TGCGCCAGCAGCCTGGCAGAAGTCAACAATGAGCAGTTCTTC; CDR3 protein: CASSLAEVNNEQFF
J gene: TRBJ2-7; D gene: TRBD2; V gene: TRBV5-1; clone size: once; CDR3 DNA: TGCGCCAGCAGCTCCCTACTAGCGGGAGGGGGGGAGCAGTACTTC; CDR3 protein: CASSSLLAGGGEQYF
J gene: TRBJ2-7; D gene: -; V gene: TRBV6-6; clone size: -; CDR3 DNA: TGTGCCAGCAGTTCCAAGGGCCTTAGGGCTGCCTACGAGCAGTACTTC; CDR3 protein: CASSSKGLRAAYEQYF
J gene: TRBJ2-3; D gene: TRBD1; V gene: TRBV5-1; clone size: -; CDR3 DNA: TGCGCCAGCAGCTTGGCCACGAGACAGGGTGATACGCAGTATTTT; CDR3 protein: CASSLATRQGDTQYF
J gene: TRBJ1-2; D gene: -; V gene: TRBV28; clone size: -; CDR3 DNA: TGTGCCAGCAGCTCGGGGGGTGAAGTTTTTGGCTACACCTTC; CDR3 protein: CASSSGGEVFGYTF
J gene: TRBJ1-1; D gene: -; V gene: TRBV11-3; clone size: -; CDR3 DNA: TGTGCCAGCAGCCGGATGGGGGGCGTCTCTTTCTTT; CDR3 protein: CASSRMGGVSFF
J gene: TRBJ2-1; D gene: TRBD2; V gene: TRBV7-2; clone size: -; CDR3 DNA: TGTGCCAGCAACCGGGACTACTCTAACAATGAGCAGTTCTTC; CDR3 protein: CASNRDYSNNEQFF
J gene: TRBJ1-1; D gene: -; V gene: TRBV10-3; clone size: -; CDR3 DNA: TGTGCCATCAGTGGAACTTCAAACACTGAAGCTTTCTTT; CDR3 protein: CAISGTSNTEAFF
J gene: TRBJ1-6; D gene: -; V gene: TRBV25-1; clone size: once; CDR3 DNA: TGTGCCAGCAGGGCACAGAATTCACCCCTCCACTTT; CDR3 protein: CASRAQNSPLHF
J gene: TRBJ2-7; D gene: -; V gene: TRBV6-5; clone size: -; CDR3 DNA: TGTGCCAGCAGTTCGCCGGGACGGGCGGTCAACGAGCAGTACTTC; CDR3 protein: CASSSPGRAVNEQYF
J gene: TRBJ1-1; D gene: TRBD1; V gene: TRBV29-1; clone size: -; CDR3 DNA: TGCAGTGCGGAGGGGGCGAGTTTAGGGGGCACTGAAGCTTTCTTT; CDR3 protein: CSAEGASLGGTEAFF
J gene: TRBJ2-3; D gene: -; V gene: TRBV5-6; clone size: -; CDR3 DNA: TGTGCCAGCACCCGATATGAGGCGGTGACCACAGATACGCAGTATTTT; CDR3 protein: CASTRYEAVTTDTQYF
J gene: TRBJ2-7; D gene: TRBD1; V gene: TRBV19; clone size: once; CDR3 DNA: TGTGCCAGTAGTATCGGGACAGGTCCTAACGAGCAGTACTTC; CDR3 protein: CASSIGTGPNEQYF
J gene: TRBJ1-2; D gene: -; V gene: TRBV7-9; clone size: -; CDR3 DNA: TGTGCCAGCAGCCCCGGGACCTCCGGCTATGGCTACACCTTC; CDR3 protein: CASSPGTSGYGYTF
J gene: TRBJ1-2; D gene: -; V gene: TRBV19; clone size: few; CDR3 DNA: TGTGCCAGTAGTACCCCGGGACAAGACTATGGCTACACCTTC; CDR3 protein: CASSTPGQDYGYTF
J gene: TRBJ2-3; D gene: -; V gene: TRBV11-2; clone size: -; CDR3 DNA: TGTGCCAGCAGCTTAGATCCAGACGGGGGCGCTACGCAGTATTTT; CDR3 protein: CASSLDPDGGATQYF
J gene: TRBJ2-1; D gene: TRBD2; V gene: TRBV4-1; clone size: once; CDR3 DNA: TGCGCCAGCAGCCAAGAACCCCCTAGCGGGGTTTGGAATGAGCAGTTCTTC; CDR3 protein: CASSQEPPSGVWNEQFF
J gene: TRBJ2-7; D gene: -; V gene: TRBV4-3; clone size: once; CDR3 DNA: TGCGCCAGCAGCCAAGTGGACGGAACCTACGAGCAGTACTTC; CDR3 protein: CASSQVDGTYEQYF
J gene: TRBJ1-2; D gene: -; V gene: TRBV29-1; clone size: -; CDR3 DNA: TGCAGCGTTGACTCGCAGAACTATGGCTACACCTTC; CDR3 protein: CSVDSQNYGYTF
J gene: TRBJ2-5; D gene: -; V gene: TRBV6-5; clone size: -; CDR3 DNA: TGTGCCAGCGCCCAGTTGGGGGCGCATGTGAAGACCCAGTACTTC; CDR3 protein: CASAQLGAHVKTQYF
J gene: TRBJ2-7; D gene: TRBD1; V gene: TRBV6-5; clone size: -; CDR3 DNA: TGTGCCAGCAGTGAGGGACAGGGAGCGTCCGAGCAGTACTTC; CDR3 protein: CASSEGQGASEQYF
J gene: TRBJ1-2; D gene: -; V gene: TRBV18; clone size: -; CDR3 DNA: TGTGCCAGCTCACCGGGGGGACGTCTACCGAGCGATGGCTACACCTTC; CDR3 protein: CASSPGGRLPSDGYTF
J gene: TRBJ2-2; D gene: TRBD2; V gene: TRBV11-2; clone size: -; CDR3 DNA: TGTGCCAGCAGCCCGCGGGAGGGGGGAACCGGGGAGCTGTTTTTT; CDR3 protein: CASSPREGGTGELFF
J gene: TRBJ1-3; D gene: -; V gene: TRBV7-2; clone size: -; CDR3 DNA: TGTGCCAGCAGCCCCAGGGGAGGGGAGCCTGGAAACACCATATATTTT; CDR3 protein: CASSPRGGEPGNTIYF
J gene: TRBJ2-5; D gene: -; V gene: TRBV27; clone size: -; CDR3 DNA: TGTGCCAGCAGCGATAGGGTCAGAGAGACCCAGTACTTC; CDR3 protein: CASSDRVRETQYF
J gene: TRBJ2-7; D gene: -; V gene: TRBV10-1; clone size: -; CDR3 DNA: TGCGCCAGCAGTGAGTCGACGCGACAGGCTGGCGAGCAGTACTTC; CDR3 protein: CASSESTRQAGEQYF
J gene: TRBJ2-7; D gene: -; V gene: TRBV19; clone size: -; CDR3 DNA: TGTGCCAGTAGTATCGGTCAGGCCTACGAGCAGTACTTC; CDR3 protein: CASSIGQAYEQYF
J gene: TRBJ2-2; D gene: -; V gene: TRBV21-1; clone size: -; CDR3 DNA: TGTGCCAGCAGCAAAGCGTTGGCGGGAACGAACACCGGGGAGCTGTTTTTT; CDR3 protein: CASSKALAGTNTGELFF
J gene: TRBJ1-2; D gene: TRBD1; V gene: TRBV6-1; clone size: -; CDR3 DNA: TGTGCCAGCAGTGAAGCGGGCGGGGACAGACATGGCTACACCTTC; CDR3 protein: CASSEAGGDRHGYTF
J gene: TRBJ1-1; D gene: -; V gene: TRBV27; clone size: -; CDR3 DNA: TGTGCCAGCAGTTTAATGAAGGGTACTGAAGCTTTCTTT; CDR3 protein: CASSLMKGTEAFF
J gene: TRBJ1-5; D gene: -; V gene: TRBV5-1; clone size: once; CDR3 DNA: TGCGCCAGCAGCCCCTATGACCCGGGCAATCAGCCCCAGCATTTT; CDR3 protein: CASSPYDPGNQPQHF
J gene: TRBJ2-1; D gene: -; V gene: TRBV5-1; clone size: few; CDR3 DNA: TGCGCCAGCAGCCCGGAGCCTTGGAATGAGCAGTTCTTC; CDR3 protein: CASSPEPWNEQFF
J gene: TRBJ2-7; D gene: -; V gene: TRBV5-4; clone size: -; CDR3 DNA: TGTGCCAGCAGCTTGGCCCAGGAGGGTTGGGGCGAGCAGTACTTC; CDR3 protein: CASSLAQEGWGEQYF
J gene: TRBJ2-7; D gene: -; V gene: TRBV28; clone size: few; CDR3 DNA: TGTGCCAGCAGTTTAAGCGGATACGAGCAGTACTTC; CDR3 protein: CASSLSGYEQYF
J gene: TRBJ2-1; D gene: -; V gene: TRBV13; clone size: -; CDR3 DNA: TGTGCCAGCTCCCAAGGGCAGGGAGGGGGCAATGAGCAGTTCTTC; CDR3 protein: CASSQGQGGGNEQFF
J gene: TRBJ2-5; D gene: -; V gene: TRBV6-1; clone size: -; CDR3 DNA: TGTGCCAGCAGTGTCGGTCCGGTTGAGACCCAGTACTTC; CDR3 protein: CASSVGPVETQYF
J gene: TRBJ1-1; D gene: -; V gene: TRBV30; clone size: -; CDR3 DNA: TGTGCCTGGAGTGTACTGGGTGATGGGAATTACCTCTTT; CDR3 protein: CAWSVLGDGNYLF
J gene: TRBJ2-1; D gene: TRBD2; V gene: TRBV6-4; clone size: -; CDR3 DNA: TGTGCCAGCAGTACTCACGGGGGGGCCCTCGCCAATGAGCAGTTCTTC; CDR3 protein: CASSTHGGALANEQFF
J gene: TRBJ2-7; D gene: -; V gene: TRBV28; clone size: -; CDR3 DNA: TGTGCCAGCGGCACTAGTCGCTACGAGCAGTACTTC; CDR3 protein: CASGTSRYEQYF
J gene: TRBJ2-1; D gene: TRBD2; V gene: TRBV5-1; clone size: -; CDR3 DNA: TGCGCCAGCAGCCTGACCAGCGGGAAGGAGCAGTTCTTC; CDR3 protein: CASSLTSGKEQFF
J gene: TRBJ1-1; D gene: -; V gene: TRBV6-5; clone size: -; CDR3 DNA: TGTGCCAGCAGTCCTCCTAGAGGACAAGAAGCTTTCTTT; CDR3 protein: CASSPPRGQEAFF
J gene: TRBJ2-1; D gene: -; V gene: TRBV19; clone size: -; CDR3 DNA: TGTGCCAGTAGTATAGCCACCGGACGAGTGGACTATGAGCAGTTCTTC; CDR3 protein: CASSIATGRVDYEQFF
J gene: TRBJ1-4; D gene: TRBD1; V gene: TRBV5-5; clone size: -; CDR3 DNA: TGTGCCAGCAGCTTGATCGGGACAGGGAATGAAAAACTGTTTTTT; CDR3 protein: CASSLIGTGNEKLFF
J gene: TRBJ1-2; D gene: TRBD1; V gene: TRBV5-4; clone size: -; CDR3 DNA: TGTGCCAGCAGCGCTCAAGGGACAGTGACCTATGGCTACACCTTC; CDR3 protein: CASSAQGTVTYGYTF
J gene: TRBJ2-3; D gene: -; V gene: TRBV5-1; clone size: -; CDR3 DNA: TGCGCCAGCAGCTTGGTAGGGGGTATTCAGGCAGATACGCAGTATTTT; CDR3 protein: CASSLVGGIQADTQYF
J gene: TRBJ2-1; D gene: -; V gene: TRBV7-2; clone size: -; CDR3 DNA: TGTGCCAGCAGCTTGGCTTCCCGGGGCGCCAACAATGAGCAGTTCTTC; CDR3 protein: CASSLASRGANNEQFF
J gene: TRBJ1-1; D gene: -; V gene: TRBV19; clone size: -; CDR3 DNA: TGTGCCAGTAGTTTTTCCCCGGGGCGGAAAACTGAAGCTTTCTTT; CDR3 protein: CASSFSPGRKTEAFF
J gene: TRBJ2-1; D gene: -; V gene: TRBV7-9; clone size: -; CDR3 DNA: TGTGCCAGCACCTCGGGCAACTACAATGAGCAGTTCTTC; CDR3 protein: CASTSGNYNEQFF